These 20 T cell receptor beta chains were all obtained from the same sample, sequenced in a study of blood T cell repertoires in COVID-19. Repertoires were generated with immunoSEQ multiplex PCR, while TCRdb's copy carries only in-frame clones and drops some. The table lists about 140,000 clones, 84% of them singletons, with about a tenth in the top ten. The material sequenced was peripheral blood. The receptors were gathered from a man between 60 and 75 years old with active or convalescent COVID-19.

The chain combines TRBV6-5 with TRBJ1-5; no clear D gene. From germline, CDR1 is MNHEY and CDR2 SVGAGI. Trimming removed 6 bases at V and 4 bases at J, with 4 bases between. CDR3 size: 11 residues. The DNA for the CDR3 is TGTGCCAGCAGGAGAAATCAGCCCCAGCATTTT. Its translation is CASRRNQPQHF.

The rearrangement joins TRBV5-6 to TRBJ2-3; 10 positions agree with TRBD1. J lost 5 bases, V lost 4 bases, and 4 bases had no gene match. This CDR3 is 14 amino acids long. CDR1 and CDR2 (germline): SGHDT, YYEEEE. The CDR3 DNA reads TGTGCCAGCAGCCCAGGACAGGGGGTAGATACGCAGTATTTT. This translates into CASSPGQGVDTQYF. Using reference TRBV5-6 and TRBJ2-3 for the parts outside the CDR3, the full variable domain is DAGVTQSPTHLIKTRGQQVTLRCSPKSGHDTVSWYQQALGQGPQFIFQYYEEEERQRGNFPDRFSGHQFPNYSSELNVNALLLGDSALYLCASSPGQGVDTQYFGPGTRLTVL.

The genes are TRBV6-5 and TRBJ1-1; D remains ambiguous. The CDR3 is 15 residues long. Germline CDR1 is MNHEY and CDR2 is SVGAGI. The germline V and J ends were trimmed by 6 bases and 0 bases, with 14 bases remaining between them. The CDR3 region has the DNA TGTGCCAGCAGCCGCCTCGGGAACGTGAACACTGAAGCTTTCTTT. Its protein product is CASSRLGNVNTEAFF.

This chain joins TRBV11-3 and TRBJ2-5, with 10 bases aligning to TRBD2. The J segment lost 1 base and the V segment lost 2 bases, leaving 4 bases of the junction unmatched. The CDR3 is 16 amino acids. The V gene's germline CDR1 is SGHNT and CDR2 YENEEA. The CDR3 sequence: CASSLRASGGQETQYF. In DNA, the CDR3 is TGTGCCAGCAGCTTACGGGCTAGCGGGGGCCAAGAGACCCAGTACTTC.

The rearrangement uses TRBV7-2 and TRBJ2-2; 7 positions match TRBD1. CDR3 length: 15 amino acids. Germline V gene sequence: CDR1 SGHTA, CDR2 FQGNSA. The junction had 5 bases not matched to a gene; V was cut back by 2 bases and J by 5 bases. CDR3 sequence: CASSLRSGGTGELFF. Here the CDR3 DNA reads TGTGCCAGCAGCTTACGATCAGGGGGAACCGGGGAGCTGTTTTTT.

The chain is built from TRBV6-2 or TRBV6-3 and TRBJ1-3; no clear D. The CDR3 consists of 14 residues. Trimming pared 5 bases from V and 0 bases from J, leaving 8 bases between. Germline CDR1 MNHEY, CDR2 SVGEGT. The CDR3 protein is CASSLPFSGNTIYF. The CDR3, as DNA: TGTGCCAGCAGTCTTCCGTTCTCTGGAAACACCATATATTTT.

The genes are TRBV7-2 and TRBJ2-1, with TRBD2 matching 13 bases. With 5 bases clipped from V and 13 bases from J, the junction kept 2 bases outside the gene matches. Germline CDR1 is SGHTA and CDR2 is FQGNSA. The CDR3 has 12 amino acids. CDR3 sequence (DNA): TGTGCCAGCAGCACTAGCGGGGGGGTCCAGTTCTTC. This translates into CASSTSGGVQFF.

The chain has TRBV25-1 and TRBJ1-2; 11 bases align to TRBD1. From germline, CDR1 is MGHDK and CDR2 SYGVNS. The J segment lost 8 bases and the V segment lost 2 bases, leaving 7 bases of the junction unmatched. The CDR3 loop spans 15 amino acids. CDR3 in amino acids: CASSERDRGIEGYTF. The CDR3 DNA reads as TGTGCCAGCAGTGAACGGGACAGGGGGATTGAGGGCTACACCTTC.

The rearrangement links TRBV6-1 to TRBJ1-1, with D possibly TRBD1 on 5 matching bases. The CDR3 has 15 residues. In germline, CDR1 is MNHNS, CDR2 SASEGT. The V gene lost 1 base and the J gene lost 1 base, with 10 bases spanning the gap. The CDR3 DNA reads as TGTGCCAGCAGTGAAGGGGGGACTGGGAACACTGAAGCTTTCTTT. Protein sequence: CASSEGGTGNTEAFF.

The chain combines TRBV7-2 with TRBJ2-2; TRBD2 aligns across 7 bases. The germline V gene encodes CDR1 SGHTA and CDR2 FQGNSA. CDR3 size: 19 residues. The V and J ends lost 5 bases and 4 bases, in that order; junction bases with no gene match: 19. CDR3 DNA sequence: TGTGCCAGCAGCCGCCTCCCCGGAGTGACCGGGACTACCACCGGGGAGCTGTTTTTT. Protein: CASSRLPGVTGTTTGELFF.

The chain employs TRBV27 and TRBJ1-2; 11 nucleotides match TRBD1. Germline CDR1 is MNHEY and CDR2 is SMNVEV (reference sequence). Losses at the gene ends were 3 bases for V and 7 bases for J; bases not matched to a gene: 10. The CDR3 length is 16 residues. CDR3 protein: CASSFIGQGAIRGYTF. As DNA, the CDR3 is TGTGCCAGCAGTTTTATCGGACAGGGGGCGATTCGTGGCTACACCTTC.

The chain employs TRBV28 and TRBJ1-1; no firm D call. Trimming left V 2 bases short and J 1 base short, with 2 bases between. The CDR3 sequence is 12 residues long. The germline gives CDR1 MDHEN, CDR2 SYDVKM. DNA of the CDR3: TGTGCCAGCAGTTTACAGAACACTGAAGCTTTCTTT. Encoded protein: CASSLQNTEAFF.

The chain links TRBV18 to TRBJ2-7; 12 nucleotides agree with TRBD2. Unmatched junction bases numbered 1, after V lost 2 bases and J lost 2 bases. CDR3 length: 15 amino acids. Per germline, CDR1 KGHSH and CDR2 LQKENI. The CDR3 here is CASSPGLAGTYEQYV. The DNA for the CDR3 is TGTGCCAGCTCACCAGGACTAGCGGGAACCTACGAGCAGTACGTC.

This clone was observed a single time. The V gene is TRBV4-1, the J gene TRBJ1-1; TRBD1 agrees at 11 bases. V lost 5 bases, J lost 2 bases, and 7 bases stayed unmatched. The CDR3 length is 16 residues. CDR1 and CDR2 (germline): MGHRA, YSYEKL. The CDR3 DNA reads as TGCGCCAGCAGCTCCCGGGACAGGGGGGGAAACACTGAAGCTTTCTTT. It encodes CASSSRDRGGNTEAFF.

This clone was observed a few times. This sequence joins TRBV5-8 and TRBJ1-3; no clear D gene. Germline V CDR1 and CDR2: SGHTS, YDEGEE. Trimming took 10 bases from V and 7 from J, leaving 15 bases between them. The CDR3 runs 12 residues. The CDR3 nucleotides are TGTGCCCCCCGAAGGGAGCCCAACACCATATATTTT. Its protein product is CAPRREPNTIYF.

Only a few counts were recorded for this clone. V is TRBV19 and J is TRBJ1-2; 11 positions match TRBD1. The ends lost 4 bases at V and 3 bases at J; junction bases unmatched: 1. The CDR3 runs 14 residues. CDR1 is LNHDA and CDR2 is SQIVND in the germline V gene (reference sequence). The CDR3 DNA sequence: TGTGCCAGTAGTAAGGGACAGGGGGACTATGGCTACACCTTC. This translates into CASSKGQGDYGYTF.

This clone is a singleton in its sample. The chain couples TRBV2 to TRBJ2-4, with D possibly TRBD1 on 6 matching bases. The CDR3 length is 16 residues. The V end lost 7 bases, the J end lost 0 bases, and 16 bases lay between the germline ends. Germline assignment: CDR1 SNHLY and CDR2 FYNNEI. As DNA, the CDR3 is TGTGCCAGCACCGAGGGACACACACTAGCCAAAAACATTCAGTACTTC. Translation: CASTEGHTLAKNIQYF.

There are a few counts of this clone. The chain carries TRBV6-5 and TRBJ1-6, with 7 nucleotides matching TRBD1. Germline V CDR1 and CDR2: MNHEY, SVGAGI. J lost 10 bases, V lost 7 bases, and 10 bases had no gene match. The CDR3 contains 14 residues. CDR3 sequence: CASTPTGSVSPLHF. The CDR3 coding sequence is TGTGCCAGCACTCCGACAGGGTCAGTCTCACCCCTCCACTTT.

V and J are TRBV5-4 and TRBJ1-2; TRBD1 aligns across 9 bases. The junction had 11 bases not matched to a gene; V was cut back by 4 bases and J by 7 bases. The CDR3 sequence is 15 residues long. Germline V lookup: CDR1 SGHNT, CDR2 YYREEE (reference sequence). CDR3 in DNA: TGTGCCAGCAGCGCGAGGACAGGGGACCTGGGTGGCTACACCTTC. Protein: CASSARTGDLGGYTF.

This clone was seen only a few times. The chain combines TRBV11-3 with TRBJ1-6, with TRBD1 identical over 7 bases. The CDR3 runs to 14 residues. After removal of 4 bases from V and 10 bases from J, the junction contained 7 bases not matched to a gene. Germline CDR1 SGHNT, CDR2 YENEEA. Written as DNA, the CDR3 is TGTGCCAGCAGCTGGCAGGGGGTCCGATCACCCCTCCACTTT. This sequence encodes CASSWQGVRSPLHF.